Presented here are 15 T cell receptor beta chains from one specimen sequenced in a study of T cell changes during pregnancy in multiple sclerosis. The protocol was immunoSEQ multiplex PCR, while the TCRdb copy is restricted to in-frame clones and leaves out a portion. The table includes roughly 39,000 clones, around 90% detected once. Sample: CD4+ T cells from peripheral blood mononuclear cells, taken after pregnancy. These receptors were taken from a female donor in good health, enrolled as a control in a pregnancy study.

The chain links TRBV2 to TRBJ1-6, with 7 bases that match TRBD1. CDR1 and CDR2 (germline): SNHLY, FYNNEI. With V trimmed by 7 bases and J by 8 bases, 8 bases remained unmatched. The CDR3 is made up of 14 amino acids. The CDR3 nucleotides read TGTGCCAGCATGGGACAGCTATTCGATTCACCCCTCCACTTT. It codes for CASMGQLFDSPLHF.

In this sample, this clone turned up once. V usage is TRBV10-3 and J usage is TRBJ2-5; 11 bases agree with TRBD2. The CDR3 loop spans 15 amino acids. Trimming at V came to 5 bases and at J to 2 bases, leaving 4 bases not matched to a gene. Germline V CDR1 and CDR2: ENHRY, SYGVKD. CDR3 nucleotide sequence: TGTGCCATCAGTCCCCTAGCGGGAGGTCAAGAGACCCAGTACTTC. It codes for CAISPLAGGQETQYF.

The J gene is TRBJ1-3, the V gene TRBV6-5, with D possibly being TRBD1 (6 bases). The V and J ends lost 0 bases and 0 bases respectively, with 9 bases between them. Germline CDR1 is MNHEY and CDR2 is SVGAGI. This CDR3 has 16 residues. The CDR3 reads CASSYSGASSGNTIYF. The CDR3 DNA follows: TGTGCCAGCAGTTACTCGGGGGCTTCCTCTGGAAACACCATATATTTT.

The rearrangement joins TRBV30 to TRBJ1-6, with D maybe TRBD1 (5 bases). The V gene's germline CDR1 is GTSNPN and CDR2 SVGIG (reference sequence). Trimming pared 1 base from V and 5 bases from J, leaving 9 bases between. The CDR3 runs to 14 residues. The chain's CDR3 is CAWSGGANNSPLHF. In nucleotides, the CDR3 is TGTGCCTGGAGTGGGGGCGCAAATAATTCACCCCTCCACTTT.

The V and J genes are TRBV5-1 and TRBJ1-2, with D maybe TRBD1 (6 bases). Germline V CDR1 and CDR2: SGHRS, YFSETQ. The CDR3 is 15 amino acids. Trimming left V 0 bases short and J 5 bases short, with 14 bases between. The CDR3 nucleotides are TGCGCCAGCAGCTTGGAGGGGGGGCCCTCTTATGGCTACACCTTC. Its protein product is CASSLEGGPSYGYTF.

This chain connects TRBV7-8 to TRBJ2-5; no clear D gene. The CDR3 is 12 residues long. CDR1 and CDR2 (germline): SGHVS, FQNEAQ. V lost 5 bases to trimming and J lost 5 bases, with 9 bases between them. CDR3: CASSRVLETQYF. The DNA for the CDR3 is TGTGCCAGCAGCCGGGTACTGGAGACCCAGTACTTC.

This sequence joins TRBV4-1 and TRBJ2-2, with a possible D match to TRBD2 (5 bases). Germline loops: CDR1 MGHRA, CDR2 YSYEKL. This CDR3 has 12 amino acids. Trimming took 8 bases from V and 3 from J, leaving 7 bases between them. For the CDR3, the DNA is TGCGCCAGCGGAGGTGACACCGGGGAGCTGTTTTTT. It translates to CASGGDTGELFF.

V gene TRBV7-2 combines with J gene TRBJ2-3, with 12 bases matching TRBD2. Germline CDR1 is SGHTA and CDR2 is FQGNSA. J lost 3 bases, V lost 5 bases, and 6 bases had no gene match. The CDR3 has 16 amino acids. The CDR3 DNA is TGTGCCAGCAGCCCGACTAGCGGGAGTGGTACAGATACGCAGTATTTT. Translated: CASSPTSGSGTDTQYF.

J is TRBJ2-7 and V is TRBV5-6; 7 bases map to TRBD1. The CDR3 loop spans 16 amino acids. Germline CDR1 is SGHDT and CDR2 is YYEEEE. J gave up 5 bases and V 3 bases, and 14 bases lay outside the gene matches. The DNA for the CDR3 is TGTGCCAGCAGCTACCTTAGACAGGGCCTTCGGGACGAGCAGTACTTC. Its translation is CASSYLRQGLRDEQYF.

V is TRBV5-8 and J is TRBJ1-1, with D tentatively TRBD1 (6 bases). The CDR3 extends over 15 amino acids. The V gene's germline CDR1 is SGHTS and CDR2 YDEGEE. With 0 bases removed from V and 1 base from J, the gap between germline ends came to 10 bases. CDR3 amino acids: CASSLVNRENTEAFF. The CDR3 DNA follows: TGTGCCAGCAGCTTGGTCAACAGGGAGAACACTGAAGCTTTCTTT.

The rearrangement links TRBV4-3 to TRBJ1-2; D is undetermined. Looked up from germline, CDR1 is LGHNA and CDR2 is YSLEER. The CDR3 spans 13 residues. The V gene lost 1 base and the J gene lost 4 bases, with 7 bases spanning the gap. The CDR3 loop reads CASSQAVTYGYTF. CDR3 sequence (DNA): TGCGCCAGCAGCCAAGCGGTTACCTATGGCTACACCTTC.

The chain joins TRBV29-1 to TRBJ2-1; TRBD1 might be the D (7 bases). The CDR3 contains 16 residues. From germline, CDR1 is SQVTM and CDR2 ANQGSEA. The germline V and J ends were trimmed by 1 base and 4 bases, with 17 bases remaining between them. Written as DNA, the CDR3 is TGCAGCGTTGAAGCGCCCCAGGGGGGAGCTTACAATGAGCAGTTCTTC. Amino acids: CSVEAPQGGAYNEQFF.

The rearrangement joins TRBV29-1 to TRBJ2-4; no clear D. The germline V and J ends were trimmed by 2 bases and 6 bases, with 8 bases remaining between them. The CDR3 sequence is 12 residues long. Germline loops: CDR1 SQVTM, CDR2 ANQGSEA. As DNA, the CDR3 is TGCAGCGTTGAATGGTCCGGAAACATTCAGTACTTC. Its protein is CSVEWSGNIQYF.

J is TRBJ2-1 and V is TRBV19; TRBD2 matches at 8 bases. Germline values: CDR1 LNHDA, CDR2 SQIVND (reference sequence). This CDR3 contains 15 residues. V trimming: 4 bases; J trimming: 2 bases; junction bases outside the gene matches: 4. The CDR3 is CASSTLAAPYNEQFF. The CDR3 bases are TGTGCCAGTAGTACACTAGCGGCCCCCTACAATGAGCAGTTCTTC.

The chain links TRBV10-3 to TRBJ2-7; 12 nucleotides agree with TRBD2. Germline V gene lookup returns CDR1 ENHRY and CDR2 SYGVKD. The ends lost 6 bases at V and 6 bases at J; junction bases unmatched: 6. The CDR3 totals 14 residues. As DNA, the CDR3 is TGTGCCATCAGCACTAGCGGGAGGAACGCCGAGCAGTACTTC. Translating gives CAISTSGRNAEQYF.